Below, one TCR beta chain is given with its context. Its antigen is currently unknown. At one of its ends the junction is not consistent with the germline gene, which may arise from a read error. Every diagnosis used clinical symptoms, serum thyroxine and TRAb, thyroid ultrasound and orbital computed tomography. The PBMCs were sourced from fresh peripheral blood (about 9.7 ml). The data were obtained in a study of T cells in Graves' hyperthyroidism and ophthalmopathy. Study results and limitations: Model output signaled ophthalmopathy a median roughly 6.5 months ahead of onset.

Amplification yielded TCR beta CDR3 regions, with RNA transcripts as the source. Primed by the HTBI set, a first-round RT-PCR was run on the TCR CDR3. In TCRdb, the multiplex PCR reads were re-called with MiXCR into one record per CDR3 protein. The repertoire holds approximately 560,000 distinct CDR3 sequences, 15% to 18% seen once, with around 6.6% in the top ten. CDR3 size: 15 residues. Sequencing was done on a sample of blood. The chain links TRBV12-3 or TRBV12-4 to TRBJ2-1, with 9 bases matching TRBD2. The clonotype was recovered from a woman under 40 with Graves' hyperthyroidism. Here the CDR3 reads CASGLAGTSHNEQFF. CDR3 nucleotides: TGTGCCAGCGGGCTAGCGGGGACCTCCCACAATGAGCAGTTCTTC.